This TCR beta chain stems from a study of beta chain features in type 1 diabetes. General study points: Moderately but significantly shorter TCRB CDR3s were found in Type 1 diabetes patients in all four CD4+ subsets. These data did not resolve whether HLA type affects TCRB rearrangement.

On average, the one heparinised blood draw given by each donor was around 110 mL. This clone was found many times. Antigen: not known. Every isolated RNA sample was fully reverse transcribed, so sequencing captured expressed TCRB transcripts. TCRdb keeps only in-frame clones here, not all; method: immunoSEQ multiplex PCR. The sample yields 200,000 to 250,000 clones, around 9.6% seen once. V was cut by 4 bases and J by 10 bases, with 14 bases left in between. Germline V gene data show CDR1 as SQVTM and CDR2 as ANQGSEA. CDR3 size: 12 residues. This sequence originates from a young woman in good health. The rearrangement uses TRBV29-1 and TRBJ2-1, with D perhaps matching TRBD1 (6 bases). Sequencing used naive CD4+ T cells from blood. CDR3: CSVAPRGNEQFF. DNA of the CDR3: TGCAGCGTTGCACCCAGGGGTAACGAGCAGTTCTTC.